This is a list of T cell receptor beta chains from one sample in a study of blood T cells in healthy people across ages. One entry per CDR3 protein, called by TCRdb with MiXCR from the 5' RACE reads. The sample has 800,000 to 900,000 distinct CDR3 sequences, 55% to 65% seen once. Sequenced sample: blood. All receptors derive from a man in his thirties or forties in good health. Both conserved end residues are part of each CDR3. The D gene is left open where the match is weak. Expanded clones are given a class, and other clones once, few, many or no size at all.

CDR3 DNA: TGTGCCACCAGCAGAGACTCCTACGAGCAGTACTTC; CDR3 protein: CATSRDSYEQYF; CDR3 length: 12; D gene: NA; J gene: TRBJ2-7; clone size: NA; V gene: TRBV15
CDR3 DNA: TGCAGGGGGTCGGGGGCAAGGGCTAACTATGGCTACACCTTC; CDR3 protein: CRGSGARANYGYTF; CDR3 length: 14; D gene: NA; J gene: TRBJ1-2; clone size: NA; V gene: TRBV20-1
CDR3 DNA: TGTGCCAGCAGCCGAGGGGGGGGGCACCAAGAGACCCAGTACTTC; CDR3 protein: CASSRGGGHQETQYF; CDR3 length: 15; D gene: NA; J gene: TRBJ2-5; clone size: few; V gene: TRBV7-8
CDR3 DNA: TGTGCCAGCAGCTTATTCCGGGACTACCTTGGCACAGATACGCAGTATTTT; CDR3 protein: CASSLFRDYLGTDTQYF; CDR3 length: 17; D gene: TRBD2; J gene: TRBJ2-3; clone size: few; V gene: TRBV11-2
CDR3 DNA: TGTGCCAGCCAGGGACTTGAGCAAGAGACCCAGTACTTC; CDR3 protein: CASQGLEQETQYF; CDR3 length: 13; D gene: NA; J gene: TRBJ2-5; clone size: NA; V gene: TRBV6-5
CDR3 DNA: TGTGCCAGCAGCGTAGTAGAGCCTGGCTACACCTTC; CDR3 protein: CASSVVEPGYTF; CDR3 length: 12; D gene: NA; J gene: TRBJ1-2; clone size: few; V gene: TRBV9
CDR3 DNA: TGTGCCAGCAGCGGCGGACAGTTAAACTACGAGCAGTACTTC; CDR3 protein: CASSGGQLNYEQYF; CDR3 length: 14; D gene: NA; J gene: TRBJ2-7; clone size: NA; V gene: TRBV7-2
CDR3 DNA: TGTGCCAGCGGGGATCTATCCTACGAGCAGTACTTC; CDR3 protein: CASGDLSYEQYF; CDR3 length: 12; D gene: NA; J gene: TRBJ2-7; clone size: NA; V gene: TRBV2
CDR3 DNA: TGCAGTGCCCTACTTGGAGGCCGCGCAGCGGGAGATACGCAGTATTTT; CDR3 protein: CSALLGGRAAGDTQYF; CDR3 length: 16; D gene: NA; J gene: TRBJ2-3; clone size: NA; V gene: TRBV20-1
CDR3 DNA: TGTGCCAGCAGAGGGGGGGATGGCTACACCTTC; CDR3 protein: CASRGGDGYTF; CDR3 length: 11; D gene: NA; J gene: TRBJ1-2; clone size: few; V gene: TRBV28
CDR3 DNA: TGCAGTGCTAGGCGGGACTCTAATCAGCCCCAGCATTTT; CDR3 protein: CSARRDSNQPQHF; CDR3 length: 13; D gene: NA; J gene: TRBJ1-5; clone size: NA; V gene: TRBV20-1
CDR3 DNA: TGTGCCAGCTCACCAAATACAGGGGGGAACGAGCAGTACTTC; CDR3 protein: CASSPNTGGNEQYF; CDR3 length: 14; D gene: TRBD1; J gene: TRBJ2-7; clone size: NA; V gene: TRBV18
CDR3 DNA: TGTGCCAGCAGCAGAGGGGAAAACAATGAGCAGTTCTTC; CDR3 protein: CASSRGENNEQFF; CDR3 length: 13; D gene: NA; J gene: TRBJ2-1; clone size: NA; V gene: TRBV9
CDR3 DNA: TGTGCCAGCAGTCTGGCCTCCGGGACAGGACACTACGAGCAGTACTTC; CDR3 protein: CASSLASGTGHYEQYF; CDR3 length: 16; D gene: TRBD1; J gene: TRBJ2-7; clone size: NA; V gene: TRBV12-3/TRBV12-4
CDR3 DNA: TGTGCCATCAGTCCCCGGACAGGGCTTAACGAGCAGTACTTC; CDR3 protein: CAISPRTGLNEQYF; CDR3 length: 14; D gene: TRBD1; J gene: TRBJ2-7; clone size: NA; V gene: TRBV10-3
CDR3 DNA: TGTGCCAGCAGCGGGAGCGGGGGTGTCGGGGAGCTGTTTTTT; CDR3 protein: CASSGSGGVGELFF; CDR3 length: 14; D gene: TRBD2; J gene: TRBJ2-2; clone size: NA; V gene: TRBV7-2
CDR3 DNA: TGTGCCGGCAGCTCACAGACAGCATACAATGAGCAGTTCTTC; CDR3 protein: CAGSSQTAYNEQFF; CDR3 length: 14; D gene: NA; J gene: TRBJ2-1; clone size: NA; V gene: TRBV4-2
CDR3 DNA: TGCAGTGCTTCCCCCGGGACTAGGGCGTTCTTC; CDR3 protein: CSASPGTRAFF; CDR3 length: 11; D gene: TRBD2; J gene: TRBJ2-1; clone size: NA; V gene: TRBV20-1
CDR3 DNA: TGTGCCAGCACCCCGACAGGGGCGGCCTACAATGAGCAGTTCTTC; CDR3 protein: CASTPTGAAYNEQFF; CDR3 length: 15; D gene: TRBD1; J gene: TRBJ2-1; clone size: NA; V gene: TRBV7-2
CDR3 DNA: TGTGCCAGCAGAGACGGACAGGGTAGAGAAAAACTGTTTTTT; CDR3 protein: CASRDGQGREKLFF; CDR3 length: 14; D gene: TRBD1; J gene: TRBJ1-4; clone size: NA; V gene: TRBV6-2/TRBV6-3
CDR3 DNA: TGTGCCAGCAGATTTAAACTTGTCACAGATACGCAGTATTTT; CDR3 protein: CASRFKLVTDTQYF; CDR3 length: 14; D gene: NA; J gene: TRBJ2-3; clone size: NA; V gene: TRBV7-2
CDR3 DNA: TGTGCCAGCAGCCCATCACAGGGACAGTATGGCTACACCTTC; CDR3 protein: CASSPSQGQYGYTF; CDR3 length: 14; D gene: TRBD1; J gene: TRBJ1-2; clone size: once; V gene: TRBV12-3/TRBV12-4